This T cell receptor beta chain was sequenced in a study of breast tumors, draining lymph nodes, adjacent tissues. TCRdb called the multiplex PCR reads again in MiXCR, with one record for every CDR3 protein. The sample shows about 60,000 distinct CDR3 sequences, around 60% of them seen only once. Findings and caveats of the study: Tumor repertoires ranked between lymph nodes and nontumor tissue in diversity, with V and J gene preferences. Tumor T cell lymph node origin was a supported hypothesis, not proven. The data were judged consistent with most tumor T cells coming from lymph node and expanding in tumor.

This clonotype was detected many times. The antigen remains unidentified. The sequencing input was breast tumor tissue. This receptor was identified in a female donor with breast cancer. Some clones in this sample may be carry-over from other donors' samples.

In nucleotides, the CDR3 is TGCAGTGCTATCCCAGACTCTGGGGCCAACGTCCTGACTTTC. Amino acid sequence: CSAIPDSGANVLTF. The rearrangement joins TRBV20-1 to TRBJ2-6; D not certain. CDR3 length equals 14 residues. Germline CDR1 reads DFQATT; CDR2 reads SNEGSKA (reference sequence). Trimming cost V 4 bases and J 0 bases, with 7 bases left between them.